This entry lists 28 T cell receptor beta chains sequenced from one sample in a study of Tregs in tolerant kidney transplant recipients. Data came from immunoSEQ multiplex PCR; TCRdb stores just in-frame clones and leaves some out. The sample lists about 240,000 clones, roughly 80% occurring once. Specimen: CD4+ T cells from blood. All receptors come from a human donor in good health.

This clone has more than one count but fewer than ten. V gene TRBV19 combines with J gene TRBJ1-3, with no clear D. V lost 7 bases, J lost 1 base, and 5 bases lay in between. In germline, CDR1 is LNHDA, CDR2 SQIVND (reference sequence). The CDR3 covers 12 residues. CDR3 sequence (DNA): TGTGCCAGTACGGATTCTGGAAACACCATATATTTT. It encodes CASTDSGNTIYF.

The rearrangement links TRBV6-5 to TRBJ2-5, with a weak D call TRBD2 (6 bases). The DNA end lines up better with TRBJ2-7; the J call may be wrong. Germline-derived CDR1 and CDR2 are MNHEY and SVGAGI. The CDR3 has 13 residues. The CDR3 reads CASSLGTFYEQYF. In DNA, the CDR3 is TGTGCCAGCAGTCTCGGGACTTTTTACGAGCAGTACTTC.

Points on this clone: The sample has other DNA sequences that encode this CDR3 too. CDR3 region: CASSQEAGGPFF. In DNA form, the CDR3 reads TGCGCCAGCAGCCAGGAGGCGGGAGGGCCGTTCTTC. This chain uses TRBV4-1 with TRBJ2-1, with 9 bases matching TRBD2. The CDR3 is made up of 12 amino acids. Germline CDR1 reads MGHRA; CDR2 reads YSYEKL. The junction had 6 bases not matched to a gene; V was cut back by 3 bases and J by 15 bases.

This chain joins TRBV2 and TRBJ1-2, with D perhaps matching TRBD1 (5 bases). Germline-derived CDR1 and CDR2 are SNHLY and FYNNEI. Trimming took off 6 bases at V and 2 bases at J, with 19 bases between the two ends. CDR3 size: 16 residues. CDR3 loop: CASSFRDPRRNYGYTF. In DNA, the CDR3 is TGTGCCAGCAGCTTTCGGGACCCCCGGCGGAACTATGGCTACACCTTC.

The rearrangement uses TRBV5-4 and TRBJ1-1; D gene ambiguous. The CDR3 length is 13 residues. Germline V gene data show CDR1 as SGHNT and CDR2 as YYREEE (reference sequence). The V and J ends lost 3 bases and 4 bases respectively, with 10 bases between them. CDR3 in DNA: TGTGCCAGCAGCTCACCTCGGGGCACTGAAGCTTTCTTT. Translated: CASSSPRGTEAFF.

The CDR3 region has the DNA TGTGCCAGCAGCCGGGGGCTAGCGGGCGGGGGTACCGAGCAGTTCTTC. It codes for CASSRGLAGGGTEQFF. The chain couples TRBV2 to TRBJ2-1; 8 nucleotides line up with TRBD2. CDR1 is SNHLY and CDR2 is FYNNEI in the germline V gene. The CDR3 extends over 16 amino acids. Trimming cost V 6 bases and J 10 bases; bases outside gene matches: 17.

The V gene is TRBV20-1, the J gene TRBJ1-1, with a weak D call TRBD1 (5 bases). The CDR3 is 11 residues long. Germline V lookup: CDR1 DFQATT, CDR2 SNEGSKA (reference sequence). The CDR3 bases are TGCAGGGCGGACACATACACTGAAGCTTTCTTT. Translating it yields CRADTYTEAFF.

The V call is TRBV5-1, the J call TRBJ2-5; 8 nucleotides match TRBD1. The last part of the DNA fits TRBJ2-7 better; the J call may be wrong. CDR3 length: 14 amino acids. Germline V CDR1 and CDR2: SGHRS, YFSETQ. DNA for the CDR3: TGCGCCAGCAGCTTGGGGACAGGGCCCCACGAGCAGTACTTC. Translated: CASSLGTGPHEQYF.

The V call is TRBV7-9, the J call TRBJ1-5; a possible D gene is TRBD1 (5 bases). The CDR3 has 14 amino acids. Trimming cost V 5 bases and J 5 bases, with 13 bases left between them. Germline loops: CDR1 SEHNR, CDR2 FQNEAQ (reference sequence). The CDR3 loop reads CASSPRGDHQPQHF. The DNA of the CDR3 is TGTGCCAGCAGCCCCAGAGGGGATCATCAGCCCCAGCATTTT. Looking up the rest from reference TRBV7-9 and TRBJ1-5 gives the full variable domain: DTGVSQNPRHKITKRGQNVTFRCDPISEHNRLYWYRQTLGQGPEFLTYFQNEAQLEKSRLLSDRFSAERPKGSFSTLEIQRTEQGDSAMYLCASSPRGDHQPQHFGDGTRLSIL.

The chain is built from TRBV5-1 and TRBJ1-2, with D uncertain. The CDR3 sequence is 13 residues long. CDR1 and CDR2 (germline): SGHRS, YFSETQ. The germline V and J ends were trimmed by 0 bases and 8 bases, with 11 bases remaining between them. This CDR3 is CASSLDGVSGYTF. The CDR3 DNA reads as TGCGCCAGCAGCTTGGATGGGGTGAGCGGCTACACCTTC. The variable domain in full, completed from reference TRBV5-1 and TRBJ1-2, reads KAGVTQTPRYLIKTRGQQVTLSCSPISGHRSVSWYQQTPGQGLQFLFEYFSETQRNKGNFPGRFSGRQFSNSRSEMNVSTLELGDSALYLCASSLDGVSGYTFGSGTRLTVV.

The V and J genes are TRBV5-1 and TRBJ2-3; D unresolved. This CDR3 comprises 14 residues. V was cut by 4 bases and J by 4 bases, with 13 bases left in between. CDR1 SGHRS and CDR2 YFSETQ come from the germline V gene. The CDR3 region has the DNA TGCGCCAGCAGCCCCCTCCCTAGAGCAGATACGCAGTATTTT. This sequence encodes CASSPLPRADTQYF.

J is TRBJ2-5 and V is TRBV5-6; D call uncertain. The J call is doubtful: the DNA matches TRBJ2-7 better. Looked up from germline, CDR1 is SGHDT and CDR2 is YYEEEE. This CDR3 is 12 amino acids long. In DNA, the CDR3 is TGTGCCAGCAGCTTGACCTCCTACGAGCAGTACTTC. As protein: CASSLTSYEQYF.

The CDR3 DNA is TGTGCCTGGAGTGTAGGACAGGGTACCCGCACAGATACGCAGTATTTT. Its protein is CAWSVGQGTRTDTQYF. The chain uses TRBV30 and TRBJ2-3, with TRBD1 identical over 8 bases. The CDR3 has 16 amino acids. Trimming at V came to 0 bases and at J to 1 base, leaving 6 bases not matched to a gene. Germline V gene data show CDR1 as GTSNPN and CDR2 as SVGIG (reference sequence).

The chain combines TRBV5-4 with TRBJ2-5, with TRBD2 matching over 12 bases. The CDR3 has 16 amino acids. With V trimmed by 4 bases and J by 2 bases, 6 bases remained unmatched. From germline, CDR1 is SGHNT and CDR2 YYREEE (reference sequence). The CDR3 is CASSPSGGVRQETQYF. CDR3 nucleotide sequence: TGTGCCAGCAGCCCTAGCGGGGGGGTGCGGCAAGAGACCCAGTACTTC. Full variable domain (rest looked up from reference TRBV5-4 and TRBJ2-5): ETGVTQSPTHLIKTRGQQVTLRCSSQSGHNTVSWYQQALGQGPQFIFQYYREEENGRGNFPPRFSGLQFPNYSSELNVNALELDDSALYLCASSPSGGVRQETQYFGPGTRLLVL.

V is TRBV4-1 and J is TRBJ2-1; D not certain. Trimming removed 1 base from V and 3 bases from J, with 13 bases in between. Germline V CDR1 and CDR2: MGHRA, YSYEKL. This CDR3 is built from 16 residues. The CDR3 nucleotides are TGCGCCAGCAGCCAAGTTGCACTCCTGTTCTACAATGAGCAGTTCTTC. As protein: CASSQVALLFYNEQFF.

The rearrangement uses TRBV6-5 and TRBJ1-1; D may be TRBD1 (5 bases). Germline loops: CDR1 MNHEY, CDR2 SVGAGI. The CDR3 covers 15 residues. Trimming took 7 bases from V and 5 from J, leaving 20 bases between them. CDR3: CASILGTGVGTEAFF. In nucleotides, the CDR3 is TGTGCCAGCATTCTCGGGACGGGGGTTGGTACTGAAGCTTTCTTT.

CDR3 bases: TGTGCCAGCAGTGAAGGTAGCGGGGAGATCTACGAGCAGTACTTC. It is translated as CASSEGSGEIYEQYF. The chain couples TRBV2 to TRBJ2-7; 8 bases are a match to TRBD2. The V gene end was trimmed by 1 base and the J gene end by 3 bases; junction bases not matched to a gene: 5. The CDR3 has 15 residues. Germline CDR1 is SNHLY and CDR2 is FYNNEI.

V usage is TRBV5-1 and J usage is TRBJ2-5; tentatively, D is TRBD2 (6 bases). CDR3 size: 14 residues. With 3 bases removed from V and 3 bases from J, the gap between germline ends came to 12 bases. Germline assignment: CDR1 SGHRS and CDR2 YFSETQ. This CDR3 is CASSSSSAKETQYF. The CDR3, as DNA: TGCGCCAGCAGCTCCTCTAGCGCGAAAGAGACCCAGTACTTC.

The DNA for the CDR3 is TGTGCCAGCACCCTGTTTGGTGGAAACACCATATATTTT. Encoded protein: CASTLFGGNTIYF. The J gene is TRBJ1-3, the V gene TRBV2, with D unresolved. V dropped 7 bases and J dropped 3 bases, with 10 bases sitting between them. Germline V gene data show CDR1 as SNHLY and CDR2 as FYNNEI. The length of the CDR3 is 13 residues.

This clone was counted between two and nine times. The rearrangement links TRBV5-5 to TRBJ1-6; D is uncertain. There are 14 residues in the CDR3. Deletions cut 1 base from V and 5 bases from J, with 7 bases between. Germline assignment: CDR1 SGHKS and CDR2 YYEKEE (reference sequence). CDR3 nucleotides: TGTGCCAGCAGCTTGACGGGAAATAATTCACCCCTCCACTTT. This sequence encodes CASSLTGNNSPLHF.

The chain links TRBV14 to TRBJ1-4, with 7 positions matching TRBD1. J lost 0 bases, V lost 5 bases, and 15 bases had no gene match. There are 19 residues in the CDR3. Germline values: CDR1 SGHDN, CDR2 FVKESK. In DNA form, the CDR3 reads TGTGCCAGCAGCGCCCACCCCCACAGGGGAGGTGCAACTAATGAAAAACTGTTTTTT. Its translation: CASSAHPHRGGATNEKLFF.

DNA of the CDR3: TGTGCCAGCAGTCCGGACAGGGCTGGAGGTCAGCCCCAGCATTTT. It specifies CASSPDRAGGQPQHF. The rearrangement links TRBV6-6 to TRBJ1-5; 8 nucleotides match TRBD1. The V gene's germline CDR1 is MNHNY and CDR2 SVGAGI (reference sequence). This CDR3 has 15 amino acids. The ends lost 5 bases at V and 6 bases at J; junction bases unmatched: 9.

V usage is TRBV5-1 and J usage is TRBJ2-2, with D uncertain. The CDR3 sequence is 16 residues long. Germline values: CDR1 SGHRS, CDR2 YFSETQ. V was shortened by 2 bases and J by 0 bases, with 11 bases between the two germline ends. CDR3 amino acids: CASSLGIVTNTGELFF. CDR3 bases: TGCGCCAGCAGCTTAGGTATAGTCACGAACACCGGGGAGCTGTTTTTT.

This chain uses TRBV14 with TRBJ2-1; 8 positions match TRBD2. This CDR3 has 17 amino acids. Germline CDR1 and CDR2: SGHDN and FVKESK. V dropped 1 base and J dropped 0; count of bases not matched to a gene: 5. The CDR3 DNA sequence: TGTGCCAGCAGCCAAGCTGGGAGCGGGAGCTCCTACAATGAGCAGTTCTTC. Its translation: CASSQAGSGSSYNEQFF.

The V gene is TRBV7-8, the J gene TRBJ2-7; 10 nucleotides agree with TRBD1. Trimming removed 5 bases from V and 5 bases from J; junction bases left unmatched: 6. This CDR3 is built from 14 residues. The germline V gene has CDR1 SGHVS and CDR2 FQNEAQ. The CDR3 region has the DNA TGTGCCAGCAGCCGAGGGGACAGGGGCCACGAGCAGTACTTC. Its protein is CASSRGDRGHEQYF.

The chain links TRBV7-2 to TRBJ2-2; D perhaps matches TRBD1 (6 bases). The CDR3 length is 16 residues. Trimming left V 5 bases short and J 6 bases short, with 19 bases between. CDR1 is SGHTA, CDR2 FQGNSA, per germline. The CDR3 DNA reads as TGTGCCAGCAGCCGAGACGGGACACCCACGGCCGGGGAGCTGTTTTTT. As protein: CASSRDGTPTAGELFF. The full variable domain, with the rest looked up from reference TRBV7-2 and TRBJ2-2, is GAGVSQSPSNKVTEKGKDVELRCDPISGHTALYWYRQSLGQGLEFLIYFQGNSAPDKSGLPSDRFSAERTGGSVSTLTIQRTQQEDSAVYLCASSRDGTPTAGELFFGEGSRLTVL.

In nucleotides, the CDR3 is TGTGCAAGTCGCCTAGACCCTCCGGGGGAGCAGTACTTC. This codes for CASRLDPPGEQYF. The V gene is TRBV12-2, the J gene TRBJ2-7; the DNA was not used to check the table's D call, TRBD2. TRBV12-2 represents a pseudogene. The length of the CDR3 is 13 residues.

This clone was observed a handful of times. This sequence joins TRBV18 and TRBJ2-7, with a tentative D call TRBD2 (5 bases). V lost 3 bases and J lost 5, with 11 bases in between. This CDR3 region has 13 residues. Germline V gene lookup returns CDR1 KGHSH and CDR2 LQKENI. DNA for the CDR3: TGTGCCAGCTCACCGGCGGGCCCCCACGAGCAGTACTTC. Amino acid sequence: CASSPAGPHEQYF.